The clone carrying this T cell receptor (beta chain) was counted many times. Its antigen is unknown. Germline lookup yields CDR1 SGHRS and CDR2 YFSETQ. V lost 5 bases, J lost 1 base, and 9 bases lay in between. The CDR3 spans 13 residues. TCRdb ran MiXCR on the 5' RACE reads and lists one entry per CDR3 protein. The sample has 450,000 to 550,000 distinct CDR3 sequences; approximately 5.3% are singletons. The sample originates from a study of CD8 T cells in ankylosing spondylitis. Overall study results and limits: Blood from ankylosing spondylitis patients appeared to carry a characteristic roughly 8-variant TCR beta motif.

The TCR sequence derives from a male donor with ankylosing spondylitis. Sequencing was performed on blood, either unsorted or a sorted T cell fraction (not recorded which). This chain joins TRBV5-1 and TRBJ1-1; D is possibly TRBD1 (5 bases). In DNA form, the CDR3 reads TGCGCCAGCAGTATGGACACGAACACTGAAGCTTTCTTT. This encodes CASSMDTNTEAFF.